These 5 T cell receptor beta chains share one sample of origin, sequenced in a study of shared clonotypes between healthy human individuals. Only in-frame clones appear in the TCRdb table, and some are missing; sequencing was by immunoSEQ multiplex PCR. The profile shows 2 million to 2.5 million clones, just under 95% of them singletons. Sequenced: naive CD4+ T cells from PBMCs. Subset of the sample: CD45RA+ positively selected. The receptors come from a man aged 18 to 35 in good health. Some clones in this sample may be carry-over from other donors' samples.

The rearrangement uses TRBV7-3 and TRBJ1-1, with D possibly matching TRBD1 (6 bases). The CDR3 consists of 13 residues. Germline CDR1 and CDR2: SGHTA and FQGTGA. Deletions cut 5 bases from V and 5 bases from J, with 12 bases between. The CDR3 DNA reads TGTGCCAGCAGCCCCAGGAGGGGGACTGAAGCTTTCTTT. The encoded protein is CASSPRRGTEAFF.

The gene calls are TRBV20-1 and TRBJ2-7; 8 bases match TRBD2. CDR3 length: 11 amino acids. Germline V gene lookup returns CDR1 DFQATT and CDR2 SNEGSKA (reference sequence). The CDR3: CRGRGGSEQYF. The CDR3 DNA reads TGCAGGGGCCGGGGGGGGTCCGAGCAGTACTTC.

The rearrangement uses TRBV10-1 and TRBJ2-7; 15 nucleotides agree with TRBD2. This CDR3 comprises 18 residues. J lost 4 bases, V lost 2 bases, and 9 bases had no gene match. Germline V gives CDR1 WNHNN, CDR2 SYGVQD (reference sequence). In nucleotides, the CDR3 is TGCGCCAGCAGTGAGGGGGGACTAGCGGGAGGCCGATCGTACGAGCAGTACTTC. Protein: CASSEGGLAGGRSYEQYF.

This clone came up once. V gene TRBV10-2 combines with J gene TRBJ2-1, with no clear D. The CDR3 is 11 amino acids. V was shortened by 4 bases and J by 6 bases, with 4 bases between the two germline ends. Germline values: CDR1 WSHSY, CDR2 SAAADI. CDR3 nucleotides: TGCGCCAGCAGTGCACTCAATGAGCAGTTCTTC. Translation gives CASSALNEQFF.

J is TRBJ1-2 and V is TRBV18; D not resolved. The germline CDR1 and CDR2 sequences are KGHSH and LQKENI. With 5 bases removed from V and 3 bases from J, the gap between germline ends came to 13 bases. CDR3 length equals 14 residues. CDR3 sequence reads: CASSTGRFDYGYTF. Here the CDR3 DNA reads TGTGCCAGCTCAACGGGCAGGTTTGACTATGGCTACACCTTC. The full variable domain, with the rest looked up from reference TRBV18 and TRBJ1-2, is NAGVMQNPRHLVRRRGQEARLRCSPMKGHSHVYWYRQLPEEGLKFMVYLQKENIIDESGMPKERFSAEFPKEGPSILRIQQVVRGDSAAYFCASSTGRFDYGYTFGSGTRLTVV.